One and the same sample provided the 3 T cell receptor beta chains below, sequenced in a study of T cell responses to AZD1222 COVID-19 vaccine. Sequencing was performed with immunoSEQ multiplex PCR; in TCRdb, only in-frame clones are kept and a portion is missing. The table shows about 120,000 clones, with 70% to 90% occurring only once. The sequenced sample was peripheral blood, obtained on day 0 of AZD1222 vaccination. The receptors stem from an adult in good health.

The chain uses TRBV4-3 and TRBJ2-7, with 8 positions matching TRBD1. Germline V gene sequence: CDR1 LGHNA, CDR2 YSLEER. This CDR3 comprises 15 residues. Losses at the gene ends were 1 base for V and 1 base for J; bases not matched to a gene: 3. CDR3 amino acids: CASSQGQGRSYEQYF. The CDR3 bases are TGCGCCAGCAGCCAAGGACAGGGGCGTTCCTACGAGCAGTACTTC.

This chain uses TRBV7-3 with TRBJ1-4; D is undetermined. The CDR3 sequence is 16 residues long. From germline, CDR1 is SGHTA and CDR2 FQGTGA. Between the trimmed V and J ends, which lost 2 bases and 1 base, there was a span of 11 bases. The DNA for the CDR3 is TGTGCCAGCAGCTTACAGCCCGCCGGAACTAATGAAAAACTGTTTTTT. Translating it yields CASSLQPAGTNEKLFF.

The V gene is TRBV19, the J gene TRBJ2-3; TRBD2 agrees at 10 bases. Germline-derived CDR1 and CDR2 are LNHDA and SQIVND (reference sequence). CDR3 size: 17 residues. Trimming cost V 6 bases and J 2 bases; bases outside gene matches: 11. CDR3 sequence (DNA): TGTGCCAGTAGAGGTTACCTTAGCGGGAGGTCCACAGATACGCAGTATTTT. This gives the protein CASRGYLSGRSTDTQYF.